This TCR beta chain was sequenced for a study of human T cells and chemical hapten exposure. In the study overall: Doses of diphenylcyclopropenone went to the patients' scalps weekly throughout the approximately 25-week study. Each patch test put 0.01% DPC on the upper back, and results were read at 6 days. Study outcomes and limitations: DPC sensitization did not alter TCRs above 1 in 1000 frequency.

Regarding time point: pre-sensitization, week 0. Sample treatment: therapeutic diphenylcyclopropenone sensitization with weekly scalp DPC. Each patch test followed a blood draw. V was cut by 6 bases and J by 4 bases, with 10 bases left in between. This CDR3 has 12 residues. In germline, CDR1 is DFQATT, CDR2 SNEGSKA (reference sequence). One entry per CDR3 protein results from TCRdb running MiXCR on the RACE reads. The sample contains 240,000 or so distinct CDR3 sequences, 7.5% to 9% of which appear only once. On this clonotype itself: Its antigen is undetermined.

The chain carries TRBV20-1 and TRBJ2-1; D might be TRBD1 (5 bases). Sequenced material: whole blood, taken in connection with sensitization to the hapten diphenylcyclopropenone (DPC). This TCR was recovered from a middle-aged woman with alopecia areata. Some clones in this sample may be carry-over from other donors' samples. CDR3 residues: CSATDTYNEQFF. CDR3 bases: TGCAGTGCAACGGACACTTACAATGAGCAGTTCTTC.